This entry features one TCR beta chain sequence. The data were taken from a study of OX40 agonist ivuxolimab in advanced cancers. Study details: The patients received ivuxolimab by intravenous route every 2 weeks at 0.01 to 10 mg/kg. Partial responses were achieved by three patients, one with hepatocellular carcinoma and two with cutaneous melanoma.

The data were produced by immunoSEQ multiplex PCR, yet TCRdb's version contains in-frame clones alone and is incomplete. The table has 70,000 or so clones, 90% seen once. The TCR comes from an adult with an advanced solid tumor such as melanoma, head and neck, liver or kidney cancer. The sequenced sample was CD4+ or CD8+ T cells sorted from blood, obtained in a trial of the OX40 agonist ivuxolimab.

The CDR3 loop is CASSSLTSEVHEQYF. CDR3 bases: TGTGCCAGCAGCTCCCTGACTAGCGAAGTCCACGAGCAGTACTTC. The chain recombines TRBV28 with TRBJ2-7; 8 positions agree with TRBD2. The CDR3 is made up of 15 amino acids. V lost 6 bases, J lost 5 bases, and 12 bases stayed unmatched. CDR1 MDHEN and CDR2 SYDVKM come from the germline V gene.